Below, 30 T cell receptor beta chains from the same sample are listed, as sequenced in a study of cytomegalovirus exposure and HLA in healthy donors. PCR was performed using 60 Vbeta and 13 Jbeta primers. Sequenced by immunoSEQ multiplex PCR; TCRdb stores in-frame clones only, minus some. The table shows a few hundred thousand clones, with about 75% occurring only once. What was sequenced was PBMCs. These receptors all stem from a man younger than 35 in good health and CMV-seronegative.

The CDR3 loop is CASSVEGLDQPQHF. In DNA, the CDR3 is TGTGCCAGCAGCGTAGAGGGGCTAGATCAGCCCCAGCATTTT. The gene calls are TRBV9 and TRBJ1-5, with D possibly matching TRBD1 (5 bases). Germline lookup yields CDR1 SGDLS and CDR2 YYNGEE. CDR3 length: 14 residues. V was pared by 0 bases and J by 5 bases, with 9 bases between. Combining the CDR3 with reference TRBV9 and TRBJ1-5 gives the whole variable domain DSGVTQTPKHLITATGQRVTLRCSPRSGDLSVYWYQQSLDQGLQFLIQYYNGEERAKGNILERFSAQQFPDLHSELNLSSLELGDSALYFCASSVEGLDQPQHFGDGTRLSIL.

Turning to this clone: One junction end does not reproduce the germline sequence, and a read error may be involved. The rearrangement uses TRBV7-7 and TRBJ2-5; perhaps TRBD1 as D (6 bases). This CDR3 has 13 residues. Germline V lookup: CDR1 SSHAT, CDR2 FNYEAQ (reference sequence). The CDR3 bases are TGTGCTAGCAGCTTGGACAGCAAAGAGACCCAGTACTTC. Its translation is CASSLDSKETQYF.

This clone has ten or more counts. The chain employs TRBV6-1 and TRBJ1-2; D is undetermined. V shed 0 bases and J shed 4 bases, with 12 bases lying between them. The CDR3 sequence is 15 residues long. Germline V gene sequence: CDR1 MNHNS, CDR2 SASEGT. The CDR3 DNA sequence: TGTGCCAGCAGTGAAGCTGCGGGGATCCCCTATGGCTACACCTTC. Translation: CASSEAAGIPYGYTF.

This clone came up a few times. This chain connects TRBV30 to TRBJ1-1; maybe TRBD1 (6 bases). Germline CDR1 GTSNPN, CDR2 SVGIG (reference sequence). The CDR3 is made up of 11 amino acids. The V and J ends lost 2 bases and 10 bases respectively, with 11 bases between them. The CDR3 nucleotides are TGTGCCTGGAGTAGGGCAGGGGCAGCTTTCTTT. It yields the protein CAWSRAGAAFF.

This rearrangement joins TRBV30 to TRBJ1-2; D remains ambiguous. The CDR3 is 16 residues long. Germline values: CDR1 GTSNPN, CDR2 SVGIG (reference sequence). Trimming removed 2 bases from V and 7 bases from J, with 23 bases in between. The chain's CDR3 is CAWSFRRFGDLGGYTF. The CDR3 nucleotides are TGTGCCTGGAGTTTTCGCAGGTTCGGGGATTTAGGTGGCTACACCTTC.

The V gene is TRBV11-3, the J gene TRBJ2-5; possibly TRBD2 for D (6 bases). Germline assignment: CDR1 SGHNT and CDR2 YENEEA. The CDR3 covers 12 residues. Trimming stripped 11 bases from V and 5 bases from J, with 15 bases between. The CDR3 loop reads CAVGRDLETQYF. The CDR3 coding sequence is TGTGCCGTGGGCAGGGACTTGGAGACCCAGTACTTC. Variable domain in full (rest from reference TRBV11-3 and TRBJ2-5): EAGVVQSPRYKIIEKKQPVAFWCNPISGHNTLYWYLQNLGQGPELLIRYENEEAVDDSQLPKDRFSAERLKGVDSTLKIQPAELGDSAVYLCAVGRDLETQYFGPGTRLLVL.

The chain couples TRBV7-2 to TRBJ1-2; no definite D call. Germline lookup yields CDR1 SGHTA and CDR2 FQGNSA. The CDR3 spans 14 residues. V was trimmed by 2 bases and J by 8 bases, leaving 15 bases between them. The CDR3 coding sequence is TGTGCCAGCAGCTTATCGGCCGGAGAGTTAGGCTACACCTTC. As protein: CASSLSAGELGYTF.

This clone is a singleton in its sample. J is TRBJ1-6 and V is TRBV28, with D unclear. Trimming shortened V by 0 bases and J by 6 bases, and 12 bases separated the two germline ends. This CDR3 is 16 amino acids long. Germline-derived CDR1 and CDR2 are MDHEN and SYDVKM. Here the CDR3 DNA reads TGTGCCAGCAGTTTATGGGGAGAAGTGGGTAATTCACCCCTCCACTTT. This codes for CASSLWGEVGNSPLHF.

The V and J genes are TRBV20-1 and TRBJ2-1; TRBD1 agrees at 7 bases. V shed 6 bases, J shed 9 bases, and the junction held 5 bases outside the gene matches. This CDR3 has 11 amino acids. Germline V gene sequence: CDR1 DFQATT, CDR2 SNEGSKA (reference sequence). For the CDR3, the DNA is TGCAGTGCAAGAACAGGGGCTGAGCAGTTCTTC. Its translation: CSARTGAEQFF.

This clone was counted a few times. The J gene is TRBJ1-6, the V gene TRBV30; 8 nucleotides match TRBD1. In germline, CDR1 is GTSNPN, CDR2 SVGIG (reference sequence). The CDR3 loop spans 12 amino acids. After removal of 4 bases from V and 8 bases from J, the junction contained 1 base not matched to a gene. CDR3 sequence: CAWTDRDSPLHF. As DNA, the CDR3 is TGTGCCTGGACGGACAGGGATTCACCCCTCCACTTT. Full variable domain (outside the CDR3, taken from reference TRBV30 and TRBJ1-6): SQTIHQWPATLVQPVGSPLSLECTVEGTSNPNLYWYRQAAGRGLQLLFYSVGIGQISSEVPQNLSASRPQDRQFILSSKKLLLSDSGFYLCAWTDRDSPLHFGNGTRLTVT.

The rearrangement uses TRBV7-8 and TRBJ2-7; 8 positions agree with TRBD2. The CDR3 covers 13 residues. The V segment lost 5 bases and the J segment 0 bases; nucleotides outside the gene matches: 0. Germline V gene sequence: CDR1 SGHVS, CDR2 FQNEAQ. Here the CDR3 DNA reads TGTGCCAGCAGCACTAGCGGCTCCTACGAGCAGTACTTC. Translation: CASSTSGSYEQYF.

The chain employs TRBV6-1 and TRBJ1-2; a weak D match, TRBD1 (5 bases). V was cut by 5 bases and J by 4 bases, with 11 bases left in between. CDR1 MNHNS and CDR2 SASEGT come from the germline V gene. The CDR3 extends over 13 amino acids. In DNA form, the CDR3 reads TGTGCCAGCAGTCCAGGGATAGTCTATGGCTACACCTTC. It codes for CASSPGIVYGYTF.

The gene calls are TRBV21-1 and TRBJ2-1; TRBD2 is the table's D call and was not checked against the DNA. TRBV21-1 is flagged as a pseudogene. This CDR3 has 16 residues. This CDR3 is CASSKGGLAVDNEQFF. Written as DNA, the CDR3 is TGTGCCAGCAGCAAAGGAGGACTAGCGGTAGACAATGAGCAGTTCTTC.

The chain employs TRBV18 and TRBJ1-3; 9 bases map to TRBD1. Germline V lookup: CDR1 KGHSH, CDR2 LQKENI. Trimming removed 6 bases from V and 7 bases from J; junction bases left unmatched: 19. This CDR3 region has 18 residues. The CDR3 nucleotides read TGTGCCAGCTCGCCGCCGGGACAGGGCTCGATTTCCGGGAACACCATATATTTT. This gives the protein CASSPPGQGSISGNTIYF.

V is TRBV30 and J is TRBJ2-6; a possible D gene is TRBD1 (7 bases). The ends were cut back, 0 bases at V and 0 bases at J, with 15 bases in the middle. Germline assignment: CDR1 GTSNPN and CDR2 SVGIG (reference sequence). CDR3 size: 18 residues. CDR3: CAWSVGGTATSGANVLTF. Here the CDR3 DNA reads TGTGCCTGGAGTGTAGGGGGGACAGCGACCTCTGGGGCCAACGTCCTGACTTTC.

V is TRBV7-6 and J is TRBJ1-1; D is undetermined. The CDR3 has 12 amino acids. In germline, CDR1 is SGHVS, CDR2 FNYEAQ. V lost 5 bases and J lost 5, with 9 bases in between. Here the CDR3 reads CASSLLGTEAFF. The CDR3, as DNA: TGTGCCAGCAGCCTACTAGGGACTGAAGCTTTCTTT.

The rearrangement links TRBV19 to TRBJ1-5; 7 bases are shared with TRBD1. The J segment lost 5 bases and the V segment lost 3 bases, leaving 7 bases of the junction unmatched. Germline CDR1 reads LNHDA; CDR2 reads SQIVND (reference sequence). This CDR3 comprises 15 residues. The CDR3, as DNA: TGTGCCAGTAGTATTGGGGCAGGGGGGCATCAGCCCCAGCATTTT. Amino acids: CASSIGAGGHQPQHF.

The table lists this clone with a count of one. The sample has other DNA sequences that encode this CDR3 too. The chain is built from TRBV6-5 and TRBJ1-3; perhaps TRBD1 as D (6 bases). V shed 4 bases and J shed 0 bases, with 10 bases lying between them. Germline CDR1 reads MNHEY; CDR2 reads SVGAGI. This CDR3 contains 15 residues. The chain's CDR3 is CASSSRTASGNTIYF. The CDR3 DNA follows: TGTGCCAGCAGTTCCCGGACAGCCTCTGGAAACACCATATATTTT.

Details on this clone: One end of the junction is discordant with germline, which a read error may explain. The CDR3 is CSSSTGQTYEQYF. The DNA of the CDR3 is TGTTCCAGCAGCACGGGACAGACCTACGAGCAGTACTTC. The rearrangement uses TRBV7-9 and TRBJ2-7, with 7 bases lining up with TRBD1. The length of the CDR3 is 13 residues. Germline lookup yields CDR1 SEHNR and CDR2 FQNEAQ (reference sequence).

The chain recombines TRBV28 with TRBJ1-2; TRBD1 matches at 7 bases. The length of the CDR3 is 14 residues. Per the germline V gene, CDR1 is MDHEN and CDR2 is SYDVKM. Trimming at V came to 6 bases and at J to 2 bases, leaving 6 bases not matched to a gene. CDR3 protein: CASRAGGSNYGYTF. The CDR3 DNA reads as TGTGCCAGCAGGGCAGGGGGTTCCAACTATGGCTACACCTTC.

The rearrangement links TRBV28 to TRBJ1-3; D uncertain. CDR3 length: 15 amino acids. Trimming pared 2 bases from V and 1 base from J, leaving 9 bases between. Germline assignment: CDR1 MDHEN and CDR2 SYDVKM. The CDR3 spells CASSLRVRSGNTIYF. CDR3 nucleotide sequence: TGTGCCAGCAGTTTAAGAGTTCGTTCTGGAAACACCATATATTTT.

The CDR3 loop is CASSLRRTGHQPQHF. CDR3 coding DNA: TGTGCCAGCAGTCTCAGACGGACAGGGCATCAGCCCCAGCATTTT. The chain has TRBV27 and TRBJ1-5; 8 bases are a match to TRBD1. There are 15 residues in the CDR3. CDR1 is MNHEY, CDR2 SMNVEV, per germline (reference sequence). V lost 5 bases to trimming and J lost 5 bases; unmatched junction nucleotides: 8.

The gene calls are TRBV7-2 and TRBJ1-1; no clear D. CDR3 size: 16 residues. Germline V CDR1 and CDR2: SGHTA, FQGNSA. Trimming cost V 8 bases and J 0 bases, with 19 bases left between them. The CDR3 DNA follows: TGTGCCAGCCTCCGAGACATCCGAACCATGAACACTGAAGCTTTCTTT. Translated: CASLRDIRTMNTEAFF. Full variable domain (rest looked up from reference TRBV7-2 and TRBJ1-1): GAGVSQSPSNKVTEKGKDVELRCDPISGHTALYWYRQSLGQGLEFLIYFQGNSAPDKSGLPSDRFSAERTGGSVSTLTIQRTQQEDSAVYLCASLRDIRTMNTEAFFGQGTRLTVV.

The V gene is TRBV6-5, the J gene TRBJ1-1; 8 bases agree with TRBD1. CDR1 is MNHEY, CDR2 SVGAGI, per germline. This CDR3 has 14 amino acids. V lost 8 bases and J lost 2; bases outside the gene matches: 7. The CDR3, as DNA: TGTGCCAGCGCACGGACAGGGCCTAACACTGAAGCTTTCTTT. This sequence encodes CASARTGPNTEAFF.

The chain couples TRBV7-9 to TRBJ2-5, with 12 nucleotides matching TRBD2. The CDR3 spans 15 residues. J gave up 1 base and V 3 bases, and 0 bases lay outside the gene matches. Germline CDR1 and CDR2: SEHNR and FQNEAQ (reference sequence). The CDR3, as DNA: TGTGCCAGCAGCTTGACTAGCGGGAGCCAAGAGACCCAGTACTTC. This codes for CASSLTSGSQETQYF.

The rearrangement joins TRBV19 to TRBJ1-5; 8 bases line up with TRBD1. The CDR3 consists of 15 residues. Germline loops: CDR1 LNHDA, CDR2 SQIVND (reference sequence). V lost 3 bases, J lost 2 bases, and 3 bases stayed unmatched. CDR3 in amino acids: CASSIGDRRNQPQHF. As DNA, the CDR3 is TGTGCCAGTAGTATTGGGGACAGGCGCAATCAGCCCCAGCATTTT.

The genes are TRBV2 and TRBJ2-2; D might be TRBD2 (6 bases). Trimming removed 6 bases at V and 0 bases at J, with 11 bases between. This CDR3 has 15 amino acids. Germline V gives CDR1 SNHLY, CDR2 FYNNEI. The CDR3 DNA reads TGTGCCAGCAGGAGGACTACTACGAACACCGGGGAGCTGTTTTTT. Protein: CASRRTTTNTGELFF. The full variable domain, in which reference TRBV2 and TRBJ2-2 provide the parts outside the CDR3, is EPEVTQTPSHQVTQMGQEVILRCVPISNHLYFYWYRQILGQKVEFLVSFYNNEISEKSEIFDDQFSVERPDGSNFTLKIRSTKLEDSAMYFCASRRTTTNTGELFFGEGSRLTVL.

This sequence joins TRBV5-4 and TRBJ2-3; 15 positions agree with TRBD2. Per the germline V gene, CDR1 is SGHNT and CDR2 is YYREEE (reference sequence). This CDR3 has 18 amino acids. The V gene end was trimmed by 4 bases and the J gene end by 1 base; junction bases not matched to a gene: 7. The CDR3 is CASSTGLAGGDGTDTQYF. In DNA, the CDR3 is TGTGCCAGCAGCACGGGACTAGCGGGAGGAGATGGCACAGATACGCAGTATTTT. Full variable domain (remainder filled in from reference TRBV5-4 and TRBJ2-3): ETGVTQSPTHLIKTRGQQVTLRCSSQSGHNTVSWYQQALGQGPQFIFQYYREEENGRGNFPPRFSGLQFPNYSSELNVNALELDDSALYLCASSTGLAGGDGTDTQYFGPGTRLTVL.

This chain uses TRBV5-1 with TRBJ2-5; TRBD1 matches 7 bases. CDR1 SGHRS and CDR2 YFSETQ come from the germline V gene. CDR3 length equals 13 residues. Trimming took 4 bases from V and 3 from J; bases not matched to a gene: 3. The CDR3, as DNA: TGCGCCAGCAGCATGGGGACAGAAGAGACCCAGTACTTC. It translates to CASSMGTEETQYF.

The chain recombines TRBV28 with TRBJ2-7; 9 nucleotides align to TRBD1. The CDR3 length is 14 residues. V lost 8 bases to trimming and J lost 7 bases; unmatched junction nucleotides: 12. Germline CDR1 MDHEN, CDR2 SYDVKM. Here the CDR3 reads CASERAGQGREQYF. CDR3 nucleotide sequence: TGTGCCAGCGAGCGTGCCGGACAGGGGAGGGAGCAGTACTTC.